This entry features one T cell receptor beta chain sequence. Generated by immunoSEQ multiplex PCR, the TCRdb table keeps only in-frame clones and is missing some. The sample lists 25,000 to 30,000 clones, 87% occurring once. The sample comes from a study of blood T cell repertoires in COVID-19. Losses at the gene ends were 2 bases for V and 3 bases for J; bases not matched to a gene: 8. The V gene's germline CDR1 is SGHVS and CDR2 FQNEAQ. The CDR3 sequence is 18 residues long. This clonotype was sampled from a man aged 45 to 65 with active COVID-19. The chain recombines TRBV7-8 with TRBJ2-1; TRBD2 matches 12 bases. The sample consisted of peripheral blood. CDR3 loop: CASSLSLTSGSGYNEQFF. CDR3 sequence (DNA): TGTGCCAGCAGCTTATCACTGACTAGCGGGAGTGGCTACAATGAGCAGTTCTTC.